This T cell receptor (beta chain) is from a study of blood T cell repertoires in COVID-19. On the study more broadly: Spain, Italy and the United States supplied samples that represented acute and convalescent COVID-19.

The data were produced by immunoSEQ multiplex PCR, yet TCRdb's version contains in-frame clones alone and is incomplete. The sample holds approximately 250,000 clones; about 87% are singletons and the top ten take 8.6%. V was shortened by 5 bases and J by 13 bases, with 15 bases between the two germline ends. CDR1 is MNHEY, CDR2 SVGAGI, per germline. The CDR3 is 12 amino acids. The V gene is TRBV6-5, the J gene TRBJ2-4; tentative D call: TRBD2 (6 bases). The source of this sequence is a human donor in a cohort sampled during active COVID-19. The sequenced material came from peripheral blood. The CDR3, as DNA: TGTGCCAGCAGTAGAGACGGAGGGTGGCAGTACTTC. It specifies CASSRDGGWQYF.